This TCR beta chain emerged from a study of blood T cell repertoires in COVID-19. Assay: immunoSEQ multiplex PCR; the TCRdb copy retains only in-frame clones and omits some. Counted here are 250,000 to 300,000 clones, around nine tenths occurring once; the ten biggest clones make up around 2%. The sequence derives from a woman between 55 and 75 years old in a cohort exposed to, infected with or recovered from COVID-19 (not recorded which). The specimen sequenced was PBMCs or T cells enriched from blood (not recorded which).

CDR3 DNA sequence: TGCGCCAGCAGCCAAGGTCTCATCAGAGCGGGAGTGCGAGAGACCCAGTACTTC. It encodes CASSQGLIRAGVRETQYF. The gene calls are TRBV4-1 and TRBJ2-5; 8 bases are a match to TRBD2. Germline loops: CDR1 MGHRA, CDR2 YSYEKL. This CDR3 is 18 amino acids long. Trimming took 1 base from V and 4 from J; bases not matched to a gene: 14.